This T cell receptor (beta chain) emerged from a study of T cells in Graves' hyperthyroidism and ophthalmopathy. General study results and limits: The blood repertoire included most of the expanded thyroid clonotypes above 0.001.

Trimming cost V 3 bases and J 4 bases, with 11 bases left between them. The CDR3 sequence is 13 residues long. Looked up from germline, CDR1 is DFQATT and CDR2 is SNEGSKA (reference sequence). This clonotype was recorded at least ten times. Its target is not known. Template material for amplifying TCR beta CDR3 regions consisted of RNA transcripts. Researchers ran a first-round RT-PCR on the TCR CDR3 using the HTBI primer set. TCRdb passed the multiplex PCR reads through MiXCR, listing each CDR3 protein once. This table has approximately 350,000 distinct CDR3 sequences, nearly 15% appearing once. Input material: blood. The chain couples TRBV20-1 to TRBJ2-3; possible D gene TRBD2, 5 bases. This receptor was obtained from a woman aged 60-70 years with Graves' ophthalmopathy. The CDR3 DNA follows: TGCAGTGCTAGTCGTGGGAGCGCAGATACGCAGTATTTT. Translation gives CSASRGSADTQYF.